Listed below are T cell receptor beta chains from one sample, sequenced in a study of molecular identifiers for immune sequencing clone quantification. Each CDR3 protein is one row after TCRdb ran MiXCR on the PCR reads. The data hold hundreds of thousands of distinct CDR3 sequences, with 20% observed a single time. The specimen was naive CD8+ T cells from blood, with Jurkat cell RNA spiked in. The receptors here all came from a human donor in good health. Some libraries in this study had Jurkat cell RNA spiked in. CDR3s include the opening cysteine and the closing phenylalanine or tryptophan. D genes are given only for firm matches. Expanded clones are given a class, and other clones once, few, many or no size at all.

>.|16|TRBD1|TRBJ1-1|TRBV4-3
CASSQEWGQMNTEAFF
TGCGCCAGCAGCCAAGAATGGGGACAGATGAACACTGAAGCTTTCTTT
>many|13|.|TRBJ2-6|TRBV14
CASSQGGANVLTF
TGTGCCAGCAGCCAAGGCGGGGCCAACGTCCTGACTTTC
>many|14|.|TRBJ1-1|TRBV12-5
CASGLVQGLSEAFF
TGTGCTAGTGGTTTGGTACAGGGCTTGAGTGAAGCTTTCTTT
>once|17|.|TRBJ2-2|TRBV4-3
CASSQDRVAGPTGELFF
TGCGCCAGCAGCCAAGATAGGGTAGCAGGGCCCACCGGGGAGCTGTTTTTT
>many|16|.|TRBJ2-6|TRBV7-6
CASSLVDSTGANVLTF
TGTGCCAGCAGCTTAGTGGATTCTACTGGGGCCAACGTCCTGACTTTC
>many|16|TRBD2|TRBJ2-3|TRBV13
CASSFGTKPNTDTQYF
TGTGCCAGCAGCTTTGGGACTAAACCCAACACAGATACGCAGTATTTT
>few|16|TRBD1|TRBJ1-5|TRBV5-1
CASSLGGTGLNQPQHF
TGCGCCAGCAGCTTGGGCGGGACAGGACTAAATCAGCCCCAGCATTTT
>many|15|TRBD2|TRBJ2-5|TRBV7-9
CASSSLSRGEETQYF
TGTGCCAGCAGCTCATTAAGCCGGGGGGAAGAGACCCAGTACTTC
>many|15|TRBD1|TRBJ2-3|TRBV6-5
CASSYSGQGADTQYF
TGTGCCAGCAGTTACTCGGGACAGGGGGCAGATACGCAGTATTTT
>many|12|TRBD1|TRBJ1-1|TRBV27
CASWGQGASAFF
TGTGCCAGCTGGGGACAGGGGGCTTCAGCTTTCTTT
>.|14|.|TRBJ2-5|TRBV23-1
CATGGGGVQETQYF
TGCGCCACAGGGGGGGGGGGGGTCCAAGAGACCCAGTACTTC
>many|15|.|TRBJ2-5|TRBV5-6
CASSMGPPVGETQYF
TGTGCCAGCAGCATGGGACCCCCGGTCGGGGAGACCCAGTACTTC
>.|13|.|TRBJ1-1|TRBV28
CASTTSGSPEAFF
TGTGCCAGCACCACCTCAGGGTCCCCCGAAGCTTTCTTT
>.|15|.|TRBJ2-5|TRBV11-2
CASSLAGWNSETQYF
TGTGCCAGCAGCTTGGCAGGATGGAACTCAGAGACCCAGTACTTC
>many|17|.|TRBJ1-5|TRBV27
CASSSIPGSYSNQPQHF
TGTGCCAGCAGTTCGATACCAGGAAGCTATAGCAATCAGCCCCAGCATTTT
>many|13|.|TRBJ2-7|TRBV20-1
CSAIPRGGHEQYF
TGCAGTGCCATTCCGCGGGGCGGCCACGAGCAGTACTTC
>.|17|TRBD2|TRBJ2-2|TRBV9
CASSVGISGSVTGELFF
TGTGCCAGCAGCGTAGGTATTAGCGGGAGTGTCACCGGGGAGCTGTTTTTT
>.|18|TRBD1|TRBJ2-5|TRBV6-1
CASSHQGAWSYPQETQYF
TGTGCCAGCAGTCATCAGGGGGCCTGGTCGTACCCACAAGAGACCCAGTACTTC
>many|13|.|TRBJ2-2|TRBV20-1
CSARQPNTGELFF
TGCAGTGCTAGACAACCGAACACCGGGGAGCTGTTTTTT
>many|14|.|TRBJ2-2|TRBV2
CASSVPGRTGELFF
TGTGCCAGCAGTGTTCCCGGGCGCACCGGGGAGCTGTTTTTT
>.|18|.|TRBJ1-1|TRBV4-1
CASGQASGQTIRNTEAFF
TGCGCCAGCGGCCAAGCGAGCGGACAGACCATCAGGAACACTGAAGCTTTCTTT
>.|17|TRBD2|TRBJ2-6|TRBV5-6
CASSLATGGSGANVLTF
TGTGCCAGCAGCTTGGCCACGGGGGGTTCTGGGGCCAACGTCCTGACTTTC
>few|15|TRBD2|TRBJ2-5|TRBV12-3/TRBV12-4
CASSFRGEAGETQYF
TGTGCCAGCAGTTTCCGGGGGGAAGCGGGAGAGACCCAGTACTTC
>many|14|TRBD1|TRBJ2-7|TRBV6-5
CASRPQGQDYEQYF
TGTGCCAGCAGACCCCAGGGACAGGACTACGAGCAGTACTTC
>few|15|TRBD1|TRBJ1-5|TRBV19
CASSTRTGLNQPQHF
TGTGCCAGTAGTACCCGGACAGGGTTGAATCAGCCCCAGCATTTT
>many|15|.|TRBJ2-4|TRBV29-1
CSVVVGWGAKNIQYF
TGCAGCGTTGTAGTTGGTTGGGGAGCCAAAAACATTCAGTACTTC
>.|15|.|TRBJ2-1|TRBV5-1
CVSSIPFEGDNEQFF
TGCGTCAGCAGCATACCTTTCGAGGGCGACAATGAGCAGTTCTTC
>few|17|.|TRBJ2-1|TRBV7-9
CASSTFVSSASYNEQFF
TGTGCCAGCAGCACTTTCGTCTCTAGCGCCTCCTACAATGAGCAGTTCTTC
>many|15|TRBD2|TRBJ2-7|TRBV7-9
CASSLEPSGIPEQYF
TGTGCCAGCAGCTTAGAGCCTAGCGGGATCCCCGAGCAGTACTTC
>many|16|.|TRBJ1-6|TRBV14
CASSQGPGRLNSPLHF
TGTGCCAGCAGCCAAGGTCCGGGACGGCTCAATTCACCCCTCCACTTT
>many|14|.|TRBJ2-4|TRBV20-1
CSAHTGEGKNIQYF
TGCAGTGCTCATACAGGGGAGGGGAAAAACATTCAGTACTTC
>many|13|.|TRBJ1-5|TRBV12-3/TRBV12-4
CASRFEENQPQHF
TGTGCCAGCAGGTTCGAAGAAAATCAGCCCCAGCATTTT
>few|14|.|TRBJ1-5|TRBV6-6
CASSSWDSNQPQHF
TGTGCCAGCAGTTCCTGGGATAGCAATCAGCCCCAGCATTTT
>few|17|TRBD1|TRBJ1-2|TRBV27
CASSSWTGAYSNYGYTF
TGTGCCAGCAGTTCCTGGACAGGGGCTTATTCTAACTATGGCTACACCTTC
>.|15|.|TRBJ2-1|TRBV7-9
CASRAGQAFYNEQFF
TGTGCCAGCAGGGCGGGCCAGGCCTTCTACAATGAGCAGTTCTTC
>many|13|.|TRBJ2-3|TRBV30
CAWLAESTDTQYF
TGTGCCTGGCTCGCGGAAAGCACAGATACGCAGTATTTT
>many|14|.|TRBJ1-5|TRBV12-3/TRBV12-4
CASSLAPSNQPQHF
TGTGCCAGCAGTTTAGCGCCATCCAATCAGCCCCAGCATTTT
>few|16|TRBD1|TRBJ2-2|TRBV11-2
CASSPDPGGYVGELFF
TGTGCCAGCAGCCCTGATCCAGGGGGCTATGTCGGGGAGCTGTTTTTT
>many|15|TRBD2|TRBJ2-3|TRBV7-2
CASSLTSGELDTQYF
TGTGCCAGCAGCTTGACTAGCGGGGAGCTAGATACGCAGTATTTT
>.|13|.|TRBJ1-2|TRBV20-1
CSARGRQSYGYTF
TGCAGTGCTAGAGGCCGGCAGAGCTATGGCTACACCTTC
>many|15|TRBD1|TRBJ1-5|TRBV19
CASQVRDRVNQPQHF
TGTGCCAGTCAAGTTAGGGACAGGGTGAATCAGCCCCAGCATTTT
>few|14|TRBD2|TRBJ2-2|TRBV10-1
CASSRTSPTGELFF
TGCGCCAGCAGCAGGACTAGCCCCACCGGGGAGCTGTTTTTT
>few|15|.|TRBJ2-4|TRBV12-3/TRBV12-4
CATRSDSFDKNIQYF
TGTGCCACCAGATCAGATAGCTTTGACAAAAACATTCAGTACTTC